The rows below give T cell receptor beta chains drawn from one sample of a study of shared clonotypes between healthy human individuals. Using immunoSEQ multiplex PCR, the repertoire was profiled, and TCRdb retains in-frame clones only, with some absent. The table shows about 1.1 million clones, with roughly 80% occurring only once. Sequenced: memory CD4+ T cells from PBMCs. The receptors originated from a man aged 18 to 30 in good health. Some clones in this sample may be carry-over from other donors' samples. Each CDR3 is given with its conserved first and last residue. Each record gives: J gene, clone size, V gene, CDR3 protein. Clone sizes are given selectively: once, few, many, or a class where the clone is expanded.

j_call: TRBJ1-1
clone_size: -
v_call: TRBV5-1
cdr3_aa: CASSREGEAFF

j_call: TRBJ2-5
clone_size: -
v_call: TRBV29-1
cdr3_aa: CSVERTDQETQYF

j_call: TRBJ2-1
clone_size: -
v_call: TRBV4-3
cdr3_aa: CASSQGQGRNEQFF

j_call: TRBJ1-2
clone_size: -
v_call: TRBV19
cdr3_aa: CASRGTELLANYGYTF

j_call: TRBJ2-7
clone_size: -
v_call: TRBV7-8
cdr3_aa: CASSLSKGQAASYEQYF

j_call: TRBJ1-3
clone_size: -
v_call: TRBV28
cdr3_aa: CASRVVGRNTIYF

j_call: TRBJ2-3
clone_size: -
v_call: TRBV30
cdr3_aa: CAWSVTGTDTQYF

j_call: TRBJ2-1
clone_size: few
v_call: TRBV29-1
cdr3_aa: CSAELSGSYNEQFF

j_call: TRBJ2-7
clone_size: -
v_call: TRBV6-5
cdr3_aa: CASRPRGSSYEQYF

j_call: TRBJ2-7
clone_size: -
v_call: TRBV6-6
cdr3_aa: CASSYTWTDYEQYF

j_call: TRBJ2-5
clone_size: -
v_call: TRBV5-1
cdr3_aa: CASSPGLAGQETQYF

j_call: TRBJ2-7
clone_size: -
v_call: TRBV5-1
cdr3_aa: CASSLEWTGSEQYF

j_call: TRBJ2-3
clone_size: -
v_call: TRBV15
cdr3_aa: CATSGRVSTDTQYF

j_call: TRBJ2-5
clone_size: -
v_call: TRBV5-1
cdr3_aa: CASTPGTGGYRETQYF

j_call: TRBJ2-2
clone_size: -
v_call: TRBV2
cdr3_aa: CASSEVSGLSGELFF

j_call: TRBJ2-1
clone_size: few
v_call: TRBV2
cdr3_aa: CASRWDIFDEQFF

j_call: TRBJ2-4
clone_size: -
v_call: TRBV2
cdr3_aa: CASNAGSKNIQYF

j_call: TRBJ2-1
clone_size: few
v_call: TRBV7-2
cdr3_aa: CASSLGAWTAGEQFF

j_call: TRBJ1-1
clone_size: -
v_call: TRBV6-1
cdr3_aa: CASRINREAEAFF

j_call: TRBJ2-2
clone_size: -
v_call: TRBV5-1
cdr3_aa: CASSLVGQSRELFF

j_call: TRBJ2-2
clone_size: -
v_call: TRBV5-1
cdr3_aa: CASSLTFRDTGELFF

j_call: TRBJ1-3
clone_size: once
v_call: TRBV7-9
cdr3_aa: CASSLASGNRQGGNTIYF

j_call: TRBJ2-5
clone_size: -
v_call: TRBV6-6
cdr3_aa: CASSYGIKGRETQYF

j_call: -
clone_size: -
v_call: TRBV29-1
cdr3_aa: CSVTHFLAWGPEQYF

j_call: TRBJ2-5
clone_size: -
v_call: TRBV2
cdr3_aa: CASSGGTETQYF

j_call: TRBJ1-1
clone_size: -
v_call: TRBV14
cdr3_aa: CASSQPGYDTEAFF

j_call: TRBJ1-2
clone_size: few
v_call: TRBV9
cdr3_aa: CASSVDLEGWDYGYTF

j_call: TRBJ2-2
clone_size: -
v_call: TRBV19
cdr3_aa: CASRDRPNTGELFF

j_call: TRBJ1-3
clone_size: -
v_call: TRBV7-9
cdr3_aa: CASSRRQGYSGNTIYF

j_call: TRBJ2-3
clone_size: -
v_call: TRBV7-9
cdr3_aa: CASSPADLIITQYF

j_call: TRBJ2-7
clone_size: -
v_call: TRBV7-9
cdr3_aa: CASSSGVGTTYEQYF

j_call: TRBJ1-5
clone_size: few
v_call: TRBV7-9
cdr3_aa: CASSLGTWSNQPQHF

j_call: TRBJ2-1
clone_size: -
v_call: TRBV7-8
cdr3_aa: CASSLARSWGEQFF

j_call: TRBJ1-1
clone_size: -
v_call: TRBV2
cdr3_aa: CASSWTDQTEAFF

j_call: TRBJ1-4
clone_size: -
v_call: TRBV5-6
cdr3_aa: CASSWGLQLDEKLFF

j_call: TRBJ1-1
clone_size: -
v_call: TRBV20-1
cdr3_aa: CSARQRTEAFF

j_call: TRBJ1-5
clone_size: -
v_call: TRBV28
cdr3_aa: CASSLPSGGGHQPQHF

j_call: TRBJ2-5
clone_size: -
v_call: TRBV7-7
cdr3_aa: CASSFTSSGPRATQYF

j_call: TRBJ1-1
clone_size: once
v_call: TRBV5-1
cdr3_aa: CASSSGTGVFTEAFF

j_call: TRBJ2-6
clone_size: -
v_call: TRBV11-2
cdr3_aa: CASSLDLYSGANVLTF

j_call: TRBJ2-2
clone_size: -
v_call: TRBV18
cdr3_aa: CASSPMGQYTGELFF

j_call: TRBJ1-1
clone_size: once
v_call: TRBV27
cdr3_aa: CASIQKGVFTEAFF

j_call: TRBJ2-1
clone_size: many
v_call: TRBV30
cdr3_aa: CAWSPGLAGGVGGEQFF

j_call: TRBJ2-5
clone_size: -
v_call: TRBV5-4
cdr3_aa: CASSLDRYQETQYF

j_call: TRBJ2-7
clone_size: once
v_call: TRBV2
cdr3_aa: CASSVLREQYF

j_call: TRBJ1-5
clone_size: -
v_call: TRBV12-5
cdr3_aa: CASGLEGGNQPQHF

j_call: TRBJ2-7
clone_size: -
v_call: TRBV4-1
cdr3_aa: CASSLKVGTYEQYF

j_call: TRBJ1-2
clone_size: few
v_call: TRBV29-1
cdr3_aa: CSVATGFGYTF

j_call: TRBJ2-7
clone_size: -
v_call: TRBV11-2
cdr3_aa: CASSLDPDRSNYEQYF

j_call: TRBJ2-5
clone_size: -
v_call: TRBV28
cdr3_aa: CASSLWTSVTETQYF

j_call: TRBJ1-4
clone_size: -
v_call: TRBV18
cdr3_aa: CASSPPSTVGEKLFF

j_call: TRBJ2-7
clone_size: -
v_call: TRBV6-1
cdr3_aa: CASSESWGSQYEQYF

j_call: TRBJ1-2
clone_size: -
v_call: TRBV6-5
cdr3_aa: CASSQRDGYYGYTF

j_call: TRBJ1-2
clone_size: once
v_call: TRBV27
cdr3_aa: CASSLNSPGGSYGYTF

j_call: TRBJ1-4
clone_size: -
v_call: TRBV6-1
cdr3_aa: CASREQSNEKLFF

j_call: TRBJ2-1
clone_size: -
v_call: TRBV5-4
cdr3_aa: CASSYTSGRASEQFF

j_call: TRBJ1-4
clone_size: once
v_call: TRBV5-4
cdr3_aa: CASSLRGMEKLFF